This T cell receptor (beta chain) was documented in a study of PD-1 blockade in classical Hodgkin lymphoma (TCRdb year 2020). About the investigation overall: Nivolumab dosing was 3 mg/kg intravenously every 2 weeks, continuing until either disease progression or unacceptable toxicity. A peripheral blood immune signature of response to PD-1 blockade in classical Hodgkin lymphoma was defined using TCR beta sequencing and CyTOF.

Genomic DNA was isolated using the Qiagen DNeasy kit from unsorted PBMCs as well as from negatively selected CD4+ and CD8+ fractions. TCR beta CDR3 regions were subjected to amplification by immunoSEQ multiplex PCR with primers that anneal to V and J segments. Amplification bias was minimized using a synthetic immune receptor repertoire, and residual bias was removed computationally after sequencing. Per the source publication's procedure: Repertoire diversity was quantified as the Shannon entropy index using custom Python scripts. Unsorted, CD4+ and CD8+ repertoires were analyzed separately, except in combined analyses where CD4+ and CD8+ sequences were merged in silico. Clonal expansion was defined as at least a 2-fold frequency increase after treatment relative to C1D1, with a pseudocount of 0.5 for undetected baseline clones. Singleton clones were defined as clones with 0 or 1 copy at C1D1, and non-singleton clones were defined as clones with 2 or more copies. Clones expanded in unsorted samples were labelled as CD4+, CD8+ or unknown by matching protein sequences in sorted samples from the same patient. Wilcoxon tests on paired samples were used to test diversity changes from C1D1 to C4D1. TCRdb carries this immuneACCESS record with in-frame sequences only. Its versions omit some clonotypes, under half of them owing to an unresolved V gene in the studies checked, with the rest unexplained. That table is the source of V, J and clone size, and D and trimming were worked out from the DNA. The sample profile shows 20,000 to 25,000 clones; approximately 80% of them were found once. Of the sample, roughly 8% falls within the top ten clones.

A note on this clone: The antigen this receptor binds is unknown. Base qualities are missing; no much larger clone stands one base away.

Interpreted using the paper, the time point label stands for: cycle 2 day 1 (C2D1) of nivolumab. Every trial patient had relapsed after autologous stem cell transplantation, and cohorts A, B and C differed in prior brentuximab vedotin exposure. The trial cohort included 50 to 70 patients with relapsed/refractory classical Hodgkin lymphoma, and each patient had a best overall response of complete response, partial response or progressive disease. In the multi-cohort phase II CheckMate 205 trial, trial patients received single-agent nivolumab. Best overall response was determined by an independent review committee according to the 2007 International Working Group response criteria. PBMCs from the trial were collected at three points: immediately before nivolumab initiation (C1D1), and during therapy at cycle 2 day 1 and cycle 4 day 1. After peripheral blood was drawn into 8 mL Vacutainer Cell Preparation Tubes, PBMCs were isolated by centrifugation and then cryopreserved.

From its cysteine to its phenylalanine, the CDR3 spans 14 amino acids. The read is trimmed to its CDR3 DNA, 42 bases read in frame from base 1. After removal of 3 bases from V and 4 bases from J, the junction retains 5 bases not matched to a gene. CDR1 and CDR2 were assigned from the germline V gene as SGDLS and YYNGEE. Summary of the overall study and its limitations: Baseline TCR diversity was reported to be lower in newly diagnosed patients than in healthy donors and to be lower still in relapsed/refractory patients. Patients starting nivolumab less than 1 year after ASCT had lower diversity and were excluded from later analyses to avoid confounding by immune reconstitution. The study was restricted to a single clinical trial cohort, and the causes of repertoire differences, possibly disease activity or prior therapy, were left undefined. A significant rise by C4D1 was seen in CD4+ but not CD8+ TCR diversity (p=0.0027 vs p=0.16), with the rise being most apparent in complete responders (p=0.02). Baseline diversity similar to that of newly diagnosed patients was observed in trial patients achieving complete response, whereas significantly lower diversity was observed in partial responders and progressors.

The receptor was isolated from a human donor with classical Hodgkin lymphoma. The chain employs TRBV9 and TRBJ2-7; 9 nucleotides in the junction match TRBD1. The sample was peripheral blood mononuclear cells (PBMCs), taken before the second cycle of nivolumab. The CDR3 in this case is CASSATTGGYEQYF. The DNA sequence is TGTGCCAGCAGCGCGACGACAGGGGGTTACGAGCAGTACTTC.